The 26 T cell receptor beta chains below come from one sample, sequenced in a study of OX40 agonist ivuxolimab in advanced cancers. The repertoire was sequenced with immunoSEQ multiplex PCR; TCRdb's copy has only in-frame clones and lacks some. The sample records 48,000 or so clones, around 90% being singletons. Material: CD4+ or CD8+ T cells sorted from blood, obtained in a trial of the OX40 agonist ivuxolimab. Receptor source: an adult with an advanced solid tumor such as melanoma, head and neck, liver or kidney cancer.

The chain carries TRBV5-1 and TRBJ1-2; D uncertain. The CDR3 runs 13 residues. Deletions cut 2 bases from V and 2 bases from J, with 7 bases between. Per germline, CDR1 SGHRS and CDR2 YFSETQ. The CDR3 DNA follows: TGCGCCAGCAGCTTCTCCACCAACTATGGCTACACCTTC. Encoded protein: CASSFSTNYGYTF.

Written as DNA, the CDR3 is TGTGCCAGTACAATGGCGGTGCACACCGGGGAGCTGTTTTTT. It codes for CASTMAVHTGELFF. This chain connects TRBV19 to TRBJ2-2; D gene ambiguous. Trimming took 7 bases from V and 3 from J, leaving 12 bases between them. The CDR3 length is 14 residues. CDR1 and CDR2 (germline): LNHDA, SQIVND (reference sequence). The variable domain in full, with the rest retrieved from reference TRBV19 and TRBJ2-2, is DGGITQSPKYLFRKEGQNVTLSCEQNLNHDAMYWYRQDPGQGLRLIYYSQIVNDFQKGDIAEGYSVSREKKESFPLTVTSAQKNPTAFYLCASTMAVHTGELFFGEGSRLTVL.

V and J are TRBV7-9 and TRBJ1-1; the D is unclear. The CDR3 totals 14 residues. Germline CDR1 and CDR2: SEHNR and FQNEAQ (reference sequence). The V and J ends lost 1 base and 1 base respectively, with 7 bases between them. CDR3 amino acids: CASSLEARNTEAFF. The CDR3 DNA reads TGTGCCAGCAGCTTAGAGGCACGGAACACTGAAGCTTTCTTT.

CDR3 residues: CASSHGANTGELFF. In DNA, the CDR3 is TGTGCCAGTAGTCACGGTGCGAACACCGGGGAGCTGTTTTTT. The chain links TRBV19 to TRBJ2-2; no clear D. Germline V gene sequence: CDR1 LNHDA, CDR2 SQIVND (reference sequence). This CDR3 region has 14 residues. The V end was cut by 5 bases, the J end by 0 bases, with 7 bases between.

The rearrangement uses TRBV11-2 and TRBJ2-1; D might be TRBD1 or TRBD2, each matching 6 bases. The ends were cut back, 2 bases at V and 4 bases at J, with 12 bases in the middle. Per the germline V gene, CDR1 is SGHAT and CDR2 is FQNNGV. The CDR3 spans 15 residues. CDR3 region: CASSLRGPLYNEQFF. The CDR3 coding sequence is TGTGCCAGCAGCTTACGGGGGCCCTTGTACAATGAGCAGTTCTTC. Supplemented by reference TRBV11-2 and TRBJ2-1, the full variable domain reads EAGVAQSPRYKIIEKRQSVAFWCNPISGHATLYWYQQILGQGPKLLIQFQNNGVVDDSQLPKDRFSAERLKGVDSTLKIQPAKLEDSAVYLCASSLRGPLYNEQFFGPGTRLTVL.

This chain links TRBV7-6 with TRBJ2-1, with D unresolved. Germline assignment: CDR1 SGHVS and CDR2 FNYEAQ. V was shortened by 1 base and J by 8 bases, with 12 bases between the two germline ends. The CDR3 extends over 14 amino acids. The CDR3 nucleotides read TGTGCCAGCAGCTTAGTGGTTAGGGCGGATGAGCAGTTCTTC. It codes for CASSLVVRADEQFF.

Written as DNA, the CDR3 is TGTGCCAGCAGTTATAGCGGGGAGACGGATACGCAGTATTTT. Translation gives CASSYSGETDTQYF. V usage is TRBV6-6 and J usage is TRBJ2-3; 8 bases are shared with TRBD2. V gave up 3 bases and J gave up 6 bases; unmatched junction bases: 5. Germline-derived CDR1 and CDR2 are MNHNY and SVGAGI (reference sequence). The CDR3 has 14 residues.

With regard to this clone: The sample has other DNA sequences that encode this CDR3 too. The chain employs TRBV27 and TRBJ1-6, with D unresolved. Germline lookup yields CDR1 MNHEY and CDR2 SMNVEV (reference sequence). The ends were cut back, 6 bases at V and 4 bases at J, with 4 bases in the middle. The CDR3 is 12 amino acids. This chain's CDR3 is CASRSYNSPLHF. The CDR3 nucleotides read TGTGCCAGCAGATCTTATAATTCACCCCTCCACTTT.

This rearrangement joins TRBV6-1 to TRBJ2-7, with D possibly matching TRBD2 (5 bases). Germline CDR1 is MNHNS and CDR2 is SASEGT. V lost 6 bases to trimming and J lost 3 bases, with 12 bases between them. This CDR3 has 13 residues. CDR3 amino acids: CASREGQDYEQYV. As DNA, the CDR3 is TGTGCCAGCAGAGAGGGTCAAGACTACGAGCAGTACGTC.

This clone appeared once. This sequence joins TRBV7-8 and TRBJ2-3, with 9 bases identical to TRBD2. Losses at the gene ends were 2 bases for V and 2 bases for J; bases not matched to a gene: 5. The CDR3 is 16 amino acids. Germline V lookup: CDR1 SGHVS, CDR2 FQNEAQ. The CDR3 bases are TGTGCCAGCAGCTTATGGGAGCGGGGGGCCACAGATACGCAGTATTTT. Protein sequence: CASSLWERGATDTQYF. The full variable domain, its missing parts supplied by reference TRBV7-8 and TRBJ2-3, is GAGVSQSPRYKVAKRGQDVALRCDPISGHVSLFWYQQALGQGPEFLTYFQNEAQLDKSGLPSDRFFAERPEGSVSTLKIQRTQQEDSAVYLCASSLWERGATDTQYFGPGTRLTVL.

The rearrangement links TRBV11-2 to TRBJ1-3; 7 bases are shared with TRBD1. The germline gives CDR1 SGHAT, CDR2 FQNNGV. V shed 3 bases and J 4 bases; nucleotides not matched to a gene: 3. The CDR3 length is 14 residues. CDR3 sequence: CASSLWTGGNTIYF. The CDR3, as DNA: TGTGCCAGCAGCTTGTGGACAGGAGGAAACACCATATATTTT.

This chain links TRBV2 with TRBJ1-6; no reliable D call. Trimming took 6 bases from V and 9 from J, leaving 15 bases between them. Germline CDR1 and CDR2: SNHLY and FYNNEI. The CDR3 is 14 residues long. The CDR3 spells CASSPPAPSSPLHF. Written as DNA, the CDR3 is TGTGCCAGCAGCCCCCCCGCCCCATCTTCACCCCTCCACTTT.

The CDR3 coding sequence is TGTGCCAGCAGTTTATCGGGGGCCAGCTCCTACAATGAGCAGTTCTTC. This translates into CASSLSGASSYNEQFF. The chain employs TRBV27 and TRBJ2-1; D is possibly TRBD1 (6 bases). The CDR3 sequence is 16 residues long. In germline, CDR1 is MNHEY, CDR2 SMNVEV (reference sequence). V was pared by 0 bases and J by 0 bases, with 9 bases between.

V gene TRBV9 combines with J gene TRBJ1-2; TRBD1 matches 8 bases. The CDR3 extends over 18 amino acids. With 3 bases clipped from V and 0 bases from J, the junction kept 13 bases outside the gene matches. The germline V gene has CDR1 SGDLS and CDR2 YYNGEE. Here the CDR3 reads CASSGPRGDRSANYGYTF. Written as DNA, the CDR3 is TGTGCCAGCAGCGGTCCCCGCGGGGACAGGTCTGCTAACTATGGCTACACCTTC.

This clone has just one count. V gene TRBV7-8 combines with J gene TRBJ2-7; the D gene is possibly TRBD1 (8 bases). The length of the CDR3 is 17 residues. Trimming shortened V by 5 bases and J by 2 bases, and 22 bases separated the two germline ends. Germline CDR1 is SGHVS and CDR2 is FQNEAQ. The CDR3 DNA is TGTGCCAGCAGCCCACCAGGACAGGGACTATTCACCTACGAGCAGTACTTC. Translation gives CASSPPGQGLFTYEQYF.

The chain combines TRBV29-1 with TRBJ2-2; D possibly matches TRBD1 or TRBD2 (5 bases each). The V gene's germline CDR1 is SQVTM and CDR2 ANQGSEA. Trimming removed 7 bases from V and 7 bases from J, with 16 bases in between. There are 13 residues in the CDR3. Here the CDR3 DNA reads TGCAGCGCCGACGGGACCAGCGTCGGGGAGCTGTTTTTT. This codes for CSADGTSVGELFF.

The J gene is TRBJ1-2, the V gene TRBV7-9; D ambiguous. Germline V gene sequence: CDR1 SEHNR, CDR2 FQNEAQ (reference sequence). The CDR3 covers 15 residues. V was clipped by 1 base and J by 8 bases, with 17 bases between them. Here the CDR3 reads CASSLDSTADRGYTF. CDR3 nucleotides: TGTGCCAGCAGCTTAGATTCCACAGCCGATAGGGGCTACACCTTC. The variable domain in full, completed from reference TRBV7-9 and TRBJ1-2, reads DTGVSQNPRHKITKRGQNVTFRCDPISEHNRLYWYRQTLGQGPEFLTYFQNEAQLEKSRLLSDRFSAERPKGSFSTLEIQRTEQGDSAMYLCASSLDSTADRGYTFGSGTRLTVV.

The chain joins TRBV21-1 to TRBJ1-2. TRBV21-1 is a documented pseudogene. CDR3 length: 16 residues. The DNA of the CDR3 is TGTGCCAGCAGCAAGATTCCTCCGGGACCGGACCGAAGGTACACCTTC. It is translated as CASSKIPPGPDRRYTF.

This chain uses TRBV2 with TRBJ2-7; maybe TRBD1 (8 bases). The CDR3 is made up of 13 amino acids. V was pared by 7 bases and J by 9 bases, with 19 bases between. Germline V lookup: CDR1 SNHLY, CDR2 FYNNEI. This CDR3 is CASTADREGWQYV. The DNA for the CDR3 is TGTGCCAGCACCGCGGACAGGGAGGGATGGCAGTACGTC.

The chain is built from TRBV28 and TRBJ2-3, with a weak D call TRBD1 (5 bases). V gave up 5 bases and J gave up 2 bases, with 17 bases separating them. Germline lookup yields CDR1 MDHEN and CDR2 SYDVKM. The CDR3 covers 16 residues. CDR3 in amino acids: CASSMTESSVTDTQYF. In nucleotides, the CDR3 is TGTGCCAGCAGTATGACAGAGTCCTCCGTCACAGATACGCAGTATTTT.

J is TRBJ2-7 and V is TRBV27; D is ambiguous. The CDR3 contains 15 residues. Deletions cut 2 bases from V and 2 bases from J, with 13 bases between. The germline gives CDR1 MNHEY, CDR2 SMNVEV (reference sequence). This CDR3 reads CASSLSPSFPYEQYF. The CDR3 nucleotides are TGTGCCAGCAGTTTAAGCCCCTCTTTCCCCTACGAGCAGTACTTC.

The chain is built from TRBV13 and TRBJ2-1, with a weak D call TRBD1 (5 bases). Germline V gives CDR1 PRHDT, CDR2 FYEKMQ (reference sequence). With 5 bases removed from V and 7 bases from J, the gap between germline ends came to 9 bases. This CDR3 region has 12 residues. CDR3 coding DNA: TGTGCCAGCAGCGGTGCAGGGAATGAGCAGTTCTTC. As protein: CASSGAGNEQFF.

CDR3 region: CASTLLGRGDQPQHF. The CDR3 DNA reads TGTGCCAGCACCTTGTTGGGACGTGGGGATCAGCCCCAGCATTTT. The chain uses TRBV2 and TRBJ1-5, with a tentative D call TRBD1 (5 bases). Trimming removed 7 bases at V and 5 bases at J, with 18 bases between. The V gene's germline CDR1 is SNHLY and CDR2 FYNNEI. This CDR3 has 15 amino acids. The entire variable domain, with the rest obtained from reference TRBV2 and TRBJ1-5, is as follows: EPEVTQTPSHQVTQMGQEVILRCVPISNHLYFYWYRQILGQKVEFLVSFYNNEISEKSEIFDDQFSVERPDGSNFTLKIRSTKLEDSAMYFCASTLLGRGDQPQHFGDGTRLSIL.

V and J are TRBV2 and TRBJ2-3; TRBD2 matches at 8 bases. The CDR3 spans 15 residues. CDR1 is SNHLY, CDR2 FYNNEI, per germline. Unmatched junction bases numbered 10, after V lost 9 bases and J lost 2 bases. The chain's CDR3 is CARELAEDSTDTQYF. In DNA, the CDR3 is TGTGCCAGGGAACTAGCGGAGGACTCCACAGATACGCAGTATTTT.

This chain uses TRBV18 with TRBJ2-5; TRBD2 agrees at 8 bases. The CDR3 covers 14 residues. Germline CDR1 reads KGHSH; CDR2 reads LQKENI. Losses at the gene ends were 3 bases for V and 5 bases for J; bases not matched to a gene: 5. CDR3 amino acids: CASSPPTSEETQYF. DNA of the CDR3: TGTGCCAGCTCACCTCCGACTAGCGAGGAGACCCAGTACTTC.

A word on this clone: The junction shows a germline mismatch at one end, possibly a read error. The V and J genes are TRBV4-1 and TRBJ2-2, with unresolved D. CDR1 is MGHRA and CDR2 is YSYEKL in the germline V gene. This CDR3 is built from 17 residues. Here the CDR3 reads CAGRSTAPEIRTGELFF. The CDR3 DNA reads as TGCGCCGGCAGATCTACAGCTCCGGAAATTCGCACCGGGGAGCTGTTTTTT.